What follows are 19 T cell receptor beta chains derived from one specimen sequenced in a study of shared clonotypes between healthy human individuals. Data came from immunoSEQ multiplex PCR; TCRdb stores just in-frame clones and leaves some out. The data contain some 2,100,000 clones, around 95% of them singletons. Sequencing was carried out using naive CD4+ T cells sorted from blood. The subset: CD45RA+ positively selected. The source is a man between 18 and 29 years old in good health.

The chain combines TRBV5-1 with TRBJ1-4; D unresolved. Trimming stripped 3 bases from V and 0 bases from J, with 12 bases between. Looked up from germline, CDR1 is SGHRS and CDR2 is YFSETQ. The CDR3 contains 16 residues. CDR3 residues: CASSWNSPATNEKLFF. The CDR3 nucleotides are TGCGCCAGCAGCTGGAACTCACCTGCAACTAATGAAAAACTGTTTTTT.

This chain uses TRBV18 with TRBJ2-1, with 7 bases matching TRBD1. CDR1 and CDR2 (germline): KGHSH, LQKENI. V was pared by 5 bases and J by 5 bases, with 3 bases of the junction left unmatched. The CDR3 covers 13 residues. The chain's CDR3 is CASSSTGNNEQFF. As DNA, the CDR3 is TGTGCCAGCTCATCGACAGGGAACAATGAGCAGTTCTTC.

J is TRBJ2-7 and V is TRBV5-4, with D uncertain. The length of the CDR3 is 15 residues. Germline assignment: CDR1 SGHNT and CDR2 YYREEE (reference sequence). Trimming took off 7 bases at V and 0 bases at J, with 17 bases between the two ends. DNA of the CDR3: TGTGCCAGCGCTGAAGGAACTGACGACTCCTACGAGCAGTACTTC. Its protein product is CASAEGTDDSYEQYF.

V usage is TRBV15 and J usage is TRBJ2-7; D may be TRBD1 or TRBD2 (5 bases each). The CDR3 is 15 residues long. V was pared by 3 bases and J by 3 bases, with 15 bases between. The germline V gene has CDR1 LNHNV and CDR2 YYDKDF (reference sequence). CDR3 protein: CATSSYWDDGYEQYF. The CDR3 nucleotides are TGTGCCACCAGCAGTTATTGGGACGACGGCTACGAGCAGTACTTC.

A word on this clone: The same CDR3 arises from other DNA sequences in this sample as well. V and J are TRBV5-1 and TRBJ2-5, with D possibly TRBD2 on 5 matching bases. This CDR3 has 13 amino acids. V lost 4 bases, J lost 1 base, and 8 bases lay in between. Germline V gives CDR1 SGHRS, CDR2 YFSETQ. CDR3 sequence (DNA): TGCGCCAGCAGCCTCGGGGTCCAAGAGACCCAGTACTTC. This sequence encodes CASSLGVQETQYF.

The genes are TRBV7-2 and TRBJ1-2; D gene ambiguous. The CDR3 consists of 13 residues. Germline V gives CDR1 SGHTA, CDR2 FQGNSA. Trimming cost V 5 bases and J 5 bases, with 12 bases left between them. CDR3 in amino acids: CASSKEGGYGYTF. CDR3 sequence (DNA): TGTGCCAGCAGCAAGGAGGGAGGATATGGCTACACCTTC.

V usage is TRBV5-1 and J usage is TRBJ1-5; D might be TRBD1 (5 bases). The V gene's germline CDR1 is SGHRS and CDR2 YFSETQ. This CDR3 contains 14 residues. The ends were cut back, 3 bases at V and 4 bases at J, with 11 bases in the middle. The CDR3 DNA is TGCGCCAGCAGCTGGGGACCTCAAAATCAGCCCCAGCATTTT. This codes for CASSWGPQNQPQHF.

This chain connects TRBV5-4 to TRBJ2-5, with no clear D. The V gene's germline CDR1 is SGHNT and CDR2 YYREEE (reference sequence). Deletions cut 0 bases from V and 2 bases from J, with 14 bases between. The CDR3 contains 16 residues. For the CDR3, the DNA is TGTGCCAGCAGCTTGGCACCAGGATATGGGCAAGAGACCCAGTACTTC. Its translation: CASSLAPGYGQETQYF.

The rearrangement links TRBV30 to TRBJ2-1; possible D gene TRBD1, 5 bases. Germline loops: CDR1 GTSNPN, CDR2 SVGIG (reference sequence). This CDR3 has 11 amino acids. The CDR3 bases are TGTAGTCAGGCCAGGGACAATGAGCAGTTCTTC. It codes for CSQARDNEQFF.

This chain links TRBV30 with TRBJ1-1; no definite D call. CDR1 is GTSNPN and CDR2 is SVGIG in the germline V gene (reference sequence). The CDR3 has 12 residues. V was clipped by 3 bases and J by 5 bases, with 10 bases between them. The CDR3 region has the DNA TGTGCCTGGAGCGAATGGGGAACTGAAGCTTTCTTT. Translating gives CAWSEWGTEAFF.

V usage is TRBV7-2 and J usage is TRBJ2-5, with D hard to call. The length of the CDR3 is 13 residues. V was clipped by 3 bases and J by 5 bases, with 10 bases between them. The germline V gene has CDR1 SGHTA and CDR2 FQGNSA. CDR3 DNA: TGTGCCAGCAGCTTTAAATTAGGCGAGACCCAGTACTTC. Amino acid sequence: CASSFKLGETQYF.

CDR3 region: CASSYALGRVNEKLFF. The CDR3 region has the DNA TGTGCCAGCAGTTACGCTCTCGGCCGAGTAAATGAAAAACTGTTTTTT. V is TRBV6-6 and J is TRBJ1-4, with unresolved D. Germline V gene lookup returns CDR1 MNHNY and CDR2 SVGAGI (reference sequence). This CDR3 region has 16 residues. The V gene lost 2 bases and the J gene lost 5 bases, with 15 bases spanning the gap.

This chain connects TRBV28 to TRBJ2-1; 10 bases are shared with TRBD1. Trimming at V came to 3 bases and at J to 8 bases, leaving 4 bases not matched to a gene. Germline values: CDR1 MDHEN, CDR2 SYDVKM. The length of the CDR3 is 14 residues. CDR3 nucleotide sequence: TGTGCCAGCAGTTTCTGGGACAGGGGTGATGAGCAGTTCTTC. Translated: CASSFWDRGDEQFF.

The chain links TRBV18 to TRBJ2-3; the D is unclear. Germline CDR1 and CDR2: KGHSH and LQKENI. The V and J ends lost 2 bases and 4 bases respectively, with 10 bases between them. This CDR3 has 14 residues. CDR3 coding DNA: TGTGCCAGCTCACCATCGGTAGCCTCAGATACGCAGTATTTT. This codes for CASSPSVASDTQYF.

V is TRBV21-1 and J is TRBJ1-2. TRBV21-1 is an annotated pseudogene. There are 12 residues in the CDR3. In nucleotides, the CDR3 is TGTGCCCCCAAAAGGAGGTCGGATGGCTACACCTTC. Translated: CAPKRRSDGYTF.

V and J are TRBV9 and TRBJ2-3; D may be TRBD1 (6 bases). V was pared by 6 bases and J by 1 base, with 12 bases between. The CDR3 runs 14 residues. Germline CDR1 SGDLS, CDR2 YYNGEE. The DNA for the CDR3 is TGTGCCAGCACCACAGGGTTGGGCACAGATACGCAGTATTTT. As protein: CASTTGLGTDTQYF.

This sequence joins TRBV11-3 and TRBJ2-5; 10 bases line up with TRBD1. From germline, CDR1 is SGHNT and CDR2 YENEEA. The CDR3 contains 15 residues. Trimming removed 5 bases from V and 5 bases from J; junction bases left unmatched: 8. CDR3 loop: CASSPGQGGRETQYF. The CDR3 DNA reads TGTGCCAGCAGCCCCGGACAGGGGGGAAGGGAGACCCAGTACTTC. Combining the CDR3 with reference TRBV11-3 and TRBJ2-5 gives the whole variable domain EAGVVQSPRYKIIEKKQPVAFWCNPISGHNTLYWYLQNLGQGPELLIRYENEEAVDDSQLPKDRFSAERLKGVDSTLKIQPAELGDSAVYLCASSPGQGGRETQYFGPGTRLLVL.

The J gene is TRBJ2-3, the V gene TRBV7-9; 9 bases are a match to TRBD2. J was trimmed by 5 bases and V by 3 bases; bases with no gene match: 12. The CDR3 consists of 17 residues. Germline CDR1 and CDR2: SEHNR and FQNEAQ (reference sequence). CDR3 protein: CASSFSARREGLDTQYF. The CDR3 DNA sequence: TGTGCCAGCAGCTTCTCCGCGAGGCGGGAGGGCCTAGATACGCAGTATTTT.

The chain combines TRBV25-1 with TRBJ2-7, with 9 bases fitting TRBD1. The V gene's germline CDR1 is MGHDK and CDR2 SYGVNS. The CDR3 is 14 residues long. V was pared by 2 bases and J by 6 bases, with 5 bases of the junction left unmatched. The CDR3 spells CASSEGDRVSEQYF. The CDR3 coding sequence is TGTGCCAGCAGTGAAGGGGACAGGGTAAGCGAGCAGTACTTC.